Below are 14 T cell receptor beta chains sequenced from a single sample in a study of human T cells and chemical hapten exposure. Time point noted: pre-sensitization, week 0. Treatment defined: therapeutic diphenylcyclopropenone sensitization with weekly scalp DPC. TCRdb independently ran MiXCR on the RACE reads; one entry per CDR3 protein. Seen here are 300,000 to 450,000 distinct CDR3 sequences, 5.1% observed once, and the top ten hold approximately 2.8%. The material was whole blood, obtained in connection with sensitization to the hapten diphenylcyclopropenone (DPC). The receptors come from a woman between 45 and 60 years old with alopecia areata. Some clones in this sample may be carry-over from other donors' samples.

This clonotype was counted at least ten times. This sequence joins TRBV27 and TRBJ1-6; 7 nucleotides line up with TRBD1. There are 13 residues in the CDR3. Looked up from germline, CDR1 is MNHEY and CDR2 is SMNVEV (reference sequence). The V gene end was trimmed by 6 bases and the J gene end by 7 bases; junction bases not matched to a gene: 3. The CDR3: CASSLQGNSPLHF. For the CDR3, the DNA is TGTGCCAGCAGCTTACAGGGGAATTCACCCCTCCACTTT.

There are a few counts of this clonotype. Here the CDR3 DNA reads TGTGCTAGTGGTTTGAGGTATGGTAGGGGCCGAGGGGATGAGCAGTTCTTC. This gives the protein CASGLRYGRGRGDEQFF. The chain carries TRBV12-5 and TRBJ2-1, with D perhaps assigned TRBD1 or TRBD2 (5 bases each). CDR1 is LGHNT, CDR2 FRNRAP, per germline. Trimming pared 2 bases from V and 8 bases from J, leaving 22 bases between. The CDR3 sequence is 17 residues long.

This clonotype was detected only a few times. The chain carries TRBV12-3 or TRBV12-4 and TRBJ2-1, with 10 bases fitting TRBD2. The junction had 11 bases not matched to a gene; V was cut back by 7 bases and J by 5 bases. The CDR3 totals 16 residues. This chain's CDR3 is CASTLRGTSENNEQFF. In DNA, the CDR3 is TGTGCCAGCACCCTAAGGGGGACTAGCGAGAACAATGAGCAGTTCTTC.

The CDR3 sequence is CASSYSHGTGINEQFF. DNA of the CDR3: TGTGCCAGCAGTTACTCACACGGGACCGGTATCAATGAGCAGTTCTTC. V is TRBV6-2 or TRBV6-3 and J is TRBJ2-1; D may be TRBD1 or TRBD2 (5 bases each). This CDR3 is 16 amino acids long. Deletions cut 0 bases from V and 6 bases from J, with 15 bases between. The germline gives CDR1 MNHEY, CDR2 SVGEGT.

The CDR3 reads CSGGTVDHGYTF. CDR3 nucleotide sequence: TGCAGCGGGGGGACGGTTGACCATGGCTACACCTTC. This chain joins TRBV29-1 and TRBJ1-2; D may be TRBD1 (5 bases). V lost 7 bases to trimming and J lost 6 bases, with 15 bases between them. Germline CDR1 reads SQVTM; CDR2 reads ANQGSEA. The CDR3 totals 12 residues.

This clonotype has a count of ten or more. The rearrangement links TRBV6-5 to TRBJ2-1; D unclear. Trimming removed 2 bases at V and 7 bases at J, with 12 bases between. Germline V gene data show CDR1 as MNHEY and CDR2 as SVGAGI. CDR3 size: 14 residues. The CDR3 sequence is CASSYGEMRNEQFF. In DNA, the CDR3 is TGTGCCAGCAGTTACGGGGAAATGAGAAATGAGCAGTTCTTC.

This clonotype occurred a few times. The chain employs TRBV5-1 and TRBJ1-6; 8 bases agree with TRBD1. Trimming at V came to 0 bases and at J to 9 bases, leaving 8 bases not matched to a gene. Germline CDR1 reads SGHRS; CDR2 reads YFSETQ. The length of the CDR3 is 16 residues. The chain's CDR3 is CASSLVGQGARSPLHF. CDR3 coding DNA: TGCGCCAGCAGCTTGGTGGGGCAGGGGGCGCGTTCACCCCTCCACTTT.

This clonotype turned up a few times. The CDR3 nucleotides read TGTGCCCTAGGGGCGGGGAGCACAGATACGCAGTATTTT. The encoded protein is CALGAGSTDTQYF. The V and J genes are TRBV30 and TRBJ2-3; possible D gene TRBD2, 6 bases. The germline CDR1 and CDR2 sequences are GTSNPN and SVGIG (reference sequence). This CDR3 is 13 amino acids long. Deletions cut 8 bases from V and 0 bases from J, with 12 bases between.

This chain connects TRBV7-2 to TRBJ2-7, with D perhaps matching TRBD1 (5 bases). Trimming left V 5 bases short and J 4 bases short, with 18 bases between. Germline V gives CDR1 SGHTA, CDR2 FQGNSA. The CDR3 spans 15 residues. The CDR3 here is CASSPRRSSGYEQYF. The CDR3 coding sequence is TGTGCCAGCAGCCCACGACGCTCCTCAGGGTACGAGCAGTACTTC.

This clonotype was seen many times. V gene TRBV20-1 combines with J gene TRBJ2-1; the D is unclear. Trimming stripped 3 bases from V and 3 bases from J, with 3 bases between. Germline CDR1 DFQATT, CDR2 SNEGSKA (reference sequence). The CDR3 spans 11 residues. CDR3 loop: CSARHYNEQFF. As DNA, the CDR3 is TGCAGTGCTAGGCACTACAATGAGCAGTTCTTC.

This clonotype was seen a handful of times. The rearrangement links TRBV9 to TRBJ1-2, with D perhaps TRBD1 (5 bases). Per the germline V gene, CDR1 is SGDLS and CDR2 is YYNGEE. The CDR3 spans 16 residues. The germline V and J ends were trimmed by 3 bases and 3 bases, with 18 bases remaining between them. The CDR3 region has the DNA TGTGCCAGCAGCGAGACCCCCCCAGGGAAGGACTATGGCTACACCTTC. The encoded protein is CASSETPPGKDYGYTF.

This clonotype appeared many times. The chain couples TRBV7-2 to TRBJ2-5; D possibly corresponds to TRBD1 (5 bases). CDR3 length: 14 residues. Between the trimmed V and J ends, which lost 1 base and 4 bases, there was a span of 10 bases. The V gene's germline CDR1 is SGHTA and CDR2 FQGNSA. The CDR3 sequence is CASSLVGVLETQYF. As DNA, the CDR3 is TGTGCCAGCAGCTTAGTAGGGGTTTTAGAGACCCAGTACTTC.

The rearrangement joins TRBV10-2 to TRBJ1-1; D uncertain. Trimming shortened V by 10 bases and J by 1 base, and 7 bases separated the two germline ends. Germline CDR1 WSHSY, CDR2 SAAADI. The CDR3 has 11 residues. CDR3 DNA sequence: TGCGCCATCCTATGGAACACTGAAGCTTTCTTT. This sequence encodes CAILWNTEAFF.

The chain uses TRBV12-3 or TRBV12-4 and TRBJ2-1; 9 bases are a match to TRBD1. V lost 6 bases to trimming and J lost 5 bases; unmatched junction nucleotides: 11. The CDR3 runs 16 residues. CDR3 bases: TGTGCCAGCAGAAGCGACAGGGGGAGTCCAAACAATGAGCAGTTCTTC. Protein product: CASRSDRGSPNNEQFF.